The 21 T cell receptor beta chains reported below all come from one sample, sequenced in a study of blood T cell repertoires in COVID-19. TCRdb's table, derived via immunoSEQ multiplex PCR, lists solely in-frame clones and lacks some. Here the sample spans a few hundred thousand clones, 70% to 90% being singletons. Source material: peripheral blood. All receptors derive from a young woman with COVID-19, enrolled during active disease.

Only a few counts were recorded for this clone. This chain uses TRBV5-1 with TRBJ1-2; TRBD1 matches 9 bases. Germline loops: CDR1 SGHRS, CDR2 YFSETQ. The CDR3 has 14 amino acids. Trimming removed 3 bases from V and 8 bases from J; junction bases left unmatched: 8. In DNA, the CDR3 is TGCGCCAGCAGCTCTAAGGGACAGGGATACGGCTACACCTTC. This encodes CASSSKGQGYGYTF.

The rearrangement uses TRBV2 and TRBJ2-1; D may be TRBD1 (6 bases). The V and J ends lost 4 bases and 8 bases respectively, with 9 bases between them. Germline V gene sequence: CDR1 SNHLY, CDR2 FYNNEI. The CDR3 is 12 residues long. The CDR3 here is CASSVYRDEQFF. Written as DNA, the CDR3 is TGTGCCAGCAGTGTCTACAGGGATGAGCAGTTCTTC. Full variable domain (remainder filled in from reference TRBV2 and TRBJ2-1): EPEVTQTPSHQVTQMGQEVILRCVPISNHLYFYWYRQILGQKVEFLVSFYNNEISEKSEIFDDQFSVERPDGSNFTLKIRSTKLEDSAMYFCASSVYRDEQFFGPGTRLTVL.

The gene calls are TRBV5-1 and TRBJ2-7, with 10 nucleotides matching TRBD1. With 0 bases clipped from V and 4 bases from J, the junction kept 10 bases outside the gene matches. This CDR3 has 17 residues. Looked up from germline, CDR1 is SGHRS and CDR2 is YFSETQ. The CDR3 loop reads CASSLVPLGQGTYEQYF. CDR3 DNA sequence: TGCGCCAGCAGCTTGGTTCCCCTGGGACAGGGGACGTACGAGCAGTACTTC.

The chain is built from TRBV7-8 and TRBJ2-2; unclear D gene. V was trimmed by 1 base and J by 10 bases, leaving 10 bases between them. Germline CDR1 reads SGHVS; CDR2 reads FQNEAQ. This CDR3 comprises 13 residues. CDR3 amino acids: CASSLDRLAELFF. The CDR3 bases are TGTGCCAGCAGCTTAGACCGCCTGGCGGAGCTGTTTTTT.

The chain recombines TRBV7-9 with TRBJ2-4, with TRBD1 matching over 7 bases. The length of the CDR3 is 14 residues. Per the germline V gene, CDR1 is SEHNR and CDR2 is FQNEAQ (reference sequence). V lost 4 bases and J lost 4; bases outside the gene matches: 4. The CDR3 region has the DNA TGTGCCAGCAGCTCCCCACAGGGGAAAAACATTCAGTACTTC. As protein: CASSSPQGKNIQYF.

The CDR3 protein is CASSWGRLAGAKNIQYF. In DNA, the CDR3 is TGCGCCAGCAGCTGGGGGAGACTAGCGGGAGCCAAAAACATTCAGTACTTC. The rearrangement joins TRBV5-1 to TRBJ2-4; TRBD2 matches 10 bases. V lost 3 bases to trimming and J lost 0 bases; unmatched junction nucleotides: 6. Germline V gives CDR1 SGHRS, CDR2 YFSETQ. The CDR3 extends over 17 amino acids.

The CDR3 reads CASSTTGLETQYF. The CDR3, as DNA: TGTGCCAGCAGCACGACCGGGTTGGAGACCCAGTACTTC. The V call is TRBV11-2, the J call TRBJ2-5; no clear D. The germline V gene encodes CDR1 SGHAT and CDR2 FQNNGV. The ends were cut back, 5 bases at V and 5 bases at J, with 12 bases in the middle. CDR3 size: 13 residues.

V and J are TRBV11-2 and TRBJ2-1, with TRBD2 identical over 11 bases. Germline CDR1 SGHAT, CDR2 FQNNGV. The CDR3 contains 15 residues. V shed 7 bases and J 4 bases; nucleotides not matched to a gene: 6. The CDR3 loop reads CASMGLAGGYNEQFF. The DNA of the CDR3 is TGTGCCAGCATGGGTCTAGCGGGGGGATACAATGAGCAGTTCTTC.

The genes are TRBV2 and TRBJ1-1, with D tentatively TRBD1 (6 bases). The germline CDR1 and CDR2 sequences are SNHLY and FYNNEI. The CDR3 runs 16 residues. The V gene lost 1 base and the J gene lost 4 bases, with 16 bases spanning the gap. Written as DNA, the CDR3 is TGTGCCAGCAGTGAAGTCCCACAGGGTTTGAGCACTGAAGCTTTCTTT. This gives the protein CASSEVPQGLSTEAFF.

The chain employs TRBV11-2 and TRBJ1-2; D is uncertain. The CDR3 runs to 13 residues. With 6 bases removed from V and 9 bases from J, the gap between germline ends came to 17 bases. Germline V gives CDR1 SGHAT, CDR2 FQNNGV. CDR3: CASRALMGKSYTF. CDR3 coding DNA: TGTGCCAGCAGGGCCCTGATGGGCAAAAGCTACACCTTC.

With respect to this clone: Distinct nucleotide sequences in the sample also encode this CDR3. This sequence joins TRBV5-5 and TRBJ1-2; D is uncertain. From germline, CDR1 is SGHKS and CDR2 YYEKEE (reference sequence). Trimming shortened V by 1 base and J by 1 base, and 5 bases separated the two germline ends. CDR3 length equals 13 residues. The CDR3 bases are TGTGCCAGCAGCTTGTCCCATAACTATGGCTACACCTTC. Encoded protein: CASSLSHNYGYTF.

V is TRBV5-6 and J is TRBJ2-3, with 7 bases that match TRBD2. From germline, CDR1 is SGHDT and CDR2 YYEEEE. CDR3 length: 18 amino acids. J gave up 0 bases and V 2 bases, and 12 bases lay outside the gene matches. The CDR3 loop reads CASSLAASGTPSTDTQYF. DNA for the CDR3: TGTGCCAGCAGCTTAGCGGCAAGCGGGACCCCTAGCACAGATACGCAGTATTTT. Combining the CDR3 with reference TRBV5-6 and TRBJ2-3 gives the whole variable domain DAGVTQSPTHLIKTRGQQVTLRCSPKSGHDTVSWYQQALGQGPQFIFQYYEEEERQRGNFPDRFSGHQFPNYSSELNVNALLLGDSALYLCASSLAASGTPSTDTQYFGPGTRLTVL.

The chain employs TRBV4-1 and TRBJ2-1; 13 bases match TRBD2. This CDR3 is 18 amino acids long. Germline V gene sequence: CDR1 MGHRA, CDR2 YSYEKL. With V trimmed by 7 bases and J by 7 bases, 16 bases remained unmatched. Here the CDR3 reads CASKLGLAGAGLGNEQFF. DNA of the CDR3: TGCGCCAGCAAACTCGGACTAGCGGGGGCCGGATTGGGGAATGAGCAGTTCTTC.

The chain combines TRBV10-3 with TRBJ1-1; the D gene is possibly TRBD1 (6 bases). Germline V gene sequence: CDR1 ENHRY, CDR2 SYGVKD. V was shortened by 3 bases and J by 6 bases, with 17 bases between the two germline ends. This CDR3 region has 15 residues. The CDR3 reads CAISDREGSGAEAFF. CDR3 bases: TGTGCCATCAGTGACAGGGAAGGGTCAGGGGCTGAAGCTTTCTTT.

This chain connects TRBV7-2 to TRBJ2-1; 15 nucleotides line up with TRBD2. V lost 5 bases to trimming and J lost 5 bases; unmatched junction nucleotides: 7. The length of the CDR3 is 17 residues. Germline values: CDR1 SGHTA, CDR2 FQGNSA. The DNA for the CDR3 is TGTGCCAGCAGCAGGACTAGCGGGAGGGGTGTTAACAATGAGCAGTTCTTC. This sequence encodes CASSRTSGRGVNNEQFF.

CDR3 sequence reads: CASTGQGNFTSNQPQHF. As DNA, the CDR3 is TGTGCCAGCACTGGACAGGGTAATTTTACTAGCAATCAGCCCCAGCATTTT. This chain links TRBV5-8 with TRBJ1-5; 8 nucleotides match TRBD1. The CDR3 totals 17 residues. Germline CDR1 and CDR2: SGHTS and YDEGEE. Trimming removed 6 bases from V and 0 bases from J; junction bases left unmatched: 11.

The rearrangement uses TRBV23-1 and TRBJ2-7; D is uncertain. TRBV23-1 is designated an ORF whose function remains uncertain. The CDR3 totals 13 residues. V shed 3 bases and J shed 6 bases, with 12 bases lying between them. The CDR3 protein is CASSQCPRSEQYV. The CDR3 nucleotides are TGCGCCAGCAGTCAGTGCCCCAGGTCCGAGCAGTACGTC.

This clone has only one observation. V is TRBV13 and J is TRBJ1-2; TRBD1 might be the D (6 bases). The length of the CDR3 is 14 residues. The V gene's germline CDR1 is PRHDT and CDR2 FYEKMQ (reference sequence). V lost 3 bases and J 7 bases, leaving 15 bases between the germline ends. This CDR3 is CASSLRGSVVGYTF. The DNA of the CDR3 is TGTGCCAGCAGCTTGAGGGGGTCGGTGGTTGGCTACACCTTC.

The V call is TRBV6-6, the J call TRBJ2-7; D gene unclear. The CDR3 totals 13 residues. Per the germline V gene, CDR1 is MNHNY and CDR2 is SVGAGI (reference sequence). Deletions cut 0 bases from V and 2 bases from J, with 5 bases between. The CDR3 protein is CASSYSRTYEQYV. CDR3 DNA sequence: TGTGCCAGCAGTTACTCGCGAACCTACGAGCAGTACGTC.

The genes are TRBV4-1 and TRBJ2-5; 8 bases fit TRBD1. Germline-derived CDR1 and CDR2 are MGHRA and YSYEKL. The junction had 9 bases not matched to a gene; V was cut back by 4 bases and J by 2 bases. The CDR3 is made up of 16 amino acids. DNA for the CDR3: TGCGCCAGCAGCCGGGAGTACCGGACAGGGCAAGAGACCCAGTACTTC. Protein product: CASSREYRTGQETQYF.

The chain links TRBV14 to TRBJ1-4; the match to TRBD1 covers 7 bases. The J segment lost 8 bases and the V segment lost 4 bases, leaving 4 bases of the junction unmatched. Germline V gene lookup returns CDR1 SGHDN and CDR2 FVKESK. This CDR3 region has 13 residues. The CDR3 is CASSPTGVEKLFF. CDR3 coding DNA: TGTGCCAGCAGCCCCACAGGGGTGGAAAAACTGTTTTTT.